These 27 T cell receptor beta chains originate from one sample sequenced in a study of prognosis after radiotherapy for stage I lung cancer. TCR beta CDR3 was amplified from genomic DNA by two-round multiplex PCR. The use of primers specific to each TRBV and TRBJ gene characterized first-round PCR. TCRdb reprocessed the multiplex PCR reads via MiXCR and lists one record per CDR3 protein. The sample carries around 19,000 distinct CDR3 sequences, about 50% recorded once. This material consisted of PBMCs, taken before or after stereotactic body radiation therapy (not recorded which). The source of these receptors is a donor aged 50 or older with non-small cell lung cancer.

Relative to its sample, this clonotype is medium-sized (0.01 to 0.1%). The chain couples TRBV6-5 to TRBJ1-2, with 8 bases identical to TRBD1. CDR1 is MNHEY and CDR2 is SVGAGI in the germline V gene. The CDR3 totals 13 residues. V gave up 5 bases and J gave up 9 bases; unmatched junction bases: 8. The CDR3 is CASSADRGSSYTF. The CDR3, as DNA: TGTGCCAGCAGTGCTGACAGGGGAAGTAGCTACACCTTC.

This clonotype was seen a single time. V gene TRBV12-3 or TRBV12-4 combines with J gene TRBJ2-3; D not certain. V gave up 6 bases and J gave up 6 bases, with 7 bases separating them. This CDR3 has 11 residues. The CDR3 loop is CASREGDTQYF. For the CDR3, the DNA is TGTGCCAGCAGGGAAGGGGATACGCAGTATTTT.

A remark on this clonotype: Given a much more abundant clone one base away, this may be a read error. This sequence joins TRBV6-1 and TRBJ2-3; 7 bases agree with TRBD2. The ends lost 7 bases at V and 5 bases at J; junction bases unmatched: 18. Germline lookup yields CDR1 MNHNS and CDR2 SASEGT. CDR3 length: 17 residues. This CDR3 reads CASIYRPFGRERDTQYF. As DNA, the CDR3 is TGTGCCAGCATCTACAGACCCTTCGGGCGGGAGAGAGATACGCAGTATTTT.

On this clonotype itself: This sequence is one base from a far larger clone and is likely a read error. The genes are TRBV6-4 and TRBJ2-2; D gene uncertain. Germline V gives CDR1 MRHNA, CDR2 SNTAGT. Trimming stripped 4 bases from V and 3 bases from J, with 12 bases between. This CDR3 spans 15 amino acids. CDR3 protein: CASSALRSDTGELFF. CDR3 DNA sequence: TGTGCCAGCAGTGCACTCAGGTCGGACACCGGGGAGCTGTTTTTT.

At least ten counts were recorded for this clonotype. The chain links TRBV6-4 to TRBJ2-1; tentatively, D is TRBD2 (6 bases). V was clipped by 2 bases and J by 1 base, with 9 bases between them. This CDR3 contains 15 residues. CDR1 and CDR2 (germline): MRHNA, SNTAGT. For the CDR3, the DNA is TGTGCCAGCAGTGACGGCGGGATATCCTACAATGAGCAGTTCTTC. Protein product: CASSDGGISYNEQFF.

In this sample, this clonotype turned up many times. The chain uses TRBV3-1 and TRBJ2-7, with D unresolved. Trimming took off 0 bases at V and 7 bases at J, with 13 bases between the two ends. CDR3 length: 14 residues. CDR1 is LGHDT and CDR2 is YNNKEL in the germline V gene (reference sequence). CDR3 sequence reads: CASSQEFLFREQYF. CDR3 DNA sequence: TGTGCCAGCAGCCAAGAATTTCTCTTCAGGGAGCAGTACTTC.

This clonotype was seen ten or more times. This rearrangement joins TRBV30 to TRBJ1-1; tentatively, D is TRBD1 (6 bases). This CDR3 comprises 14 residues. Trimming removed 3 bases from V and 1 base from J, with 12 bases in between. Per the germline V gene, CDR1 is GTSNPN and CDR2 is SVGIG (reference sequence). DNA for the CDR3: TGTGCCTGGAGCGCCGGGACACAGAACACTGAAGCTTTCTTT. It specifies CAWSAGTQNTEAFF.

A word on this clonotype: A far larger clone is one base from this, pointing to a likely read error. V and J are TRBV6-9 and TRBJ2-7, with 9 bases that match TRBD2. With 6 bases clipped from V and 6 bases from J, the junction kept 30 bases outside the gene matches. The CDR3 sequence is 21 residues long. Germline V gene data show CDR1 as MNHGY and CDR2 as SVAAGI. Here the CDR3 DNA reads TGTGCCAGCAGCCTCACCACCCCAGGGGAGGGTCTGGCTAGCGGGAATTCCGAGCAGTACTTC. Translated: CASSLTTPGEGLASGNSEQYF.

On this clonotype: At one of its ends the junction is not consistent with the germline gene, which may arise from a read error. This rearrangement joins TRBV19 to TRBJ2-1; 10 nucleotides agree with TRBD2. Germline V gene sequence: CDR1 LNHDA, CDR2 SQIVND (reference sequence). The CDR3 spans 14 residues. The CDR3 loop reads CASKPAGGYNDQFF. CDR3 coding DNA: TGTGCCAGCAAACCAGCGGGGGGGTACAATGATCAGTTCTTC.

This clonotype was seen at least ten times. The chain employs TRBV10-2 and TRBJ2-5; the match to TRBD2 covers 7 bases. Trimming took 2 bases from V and 4 from J; bases not matched to a gene: 7. Germline assignment: CDR1 WSHSY and CDR2 SAAADI. The length of the CDR3 is 15 residues. The CDR3 sequence: CASSENRGRGETQYF. The CDR3 DNA follows: TGCGCCAGCAGTGAGAATCGAGGGAGGGGAGAGACCCAGTACTTC.

This clonotype was detected many times. The chain couples TRBV5-6 to TRBJ2-1; possibly TRBD2 for D (5 bases). The CDR3 is made up of 12 amino acids. Germline V gives CDR1 SGHDT, CDR2 YYEEEE. The V and J ends lost 4 bases and 5 bases respectively, with 7 bases between them. The DNA of the CDR3 is TGTGCCAGCAGCCGGACTCACAATGAGCAGTTCTTC. Protein: CASSRTHNEQFF.

In its sample, this clonotype ranks as medium-sized (0.01 to 0.1%). The gene calls are TRBV7-9 and TRBJ1-2; D gene ambiguous. Trimming left V 5 bases short and J 9 bases short, with 16 bases between. Germline V gene lookup returns CDR1 SEHNR and CDR2 FQNEAQ (reference sequence). CDR3 length: 13 residues. As DNA, the CDR3 is TGTGCCAGCAGCCCGAGGGAGTTGGGAAGCTACACCTTC. This encodes CASSPRELGSYTF.

As regards this clonotype: A far larger clone is one nucleotide away, so this likely arose from a read error. This chain connects TRBV6-4 to TRBJ2-7; TRBD2 matches 8 bases. Germline CDR1 reads MRHNA; CDR2 reads SNTAGT. V shed 5 bases and J 3 bases; nucleotides not matched to a gene: 12. This CDR3 has 16 residues. The CDR3 coding sequence is TGTGCCAGCAGTAAAAACCCGGGACTAGGGGTCTACGAGCAGTACTTC. Translation: CASSKNPGLGVYEQYF.

V and J are TRBV7-2 and TRBJ1-2, with D tentatively TRBD1 (6 bases). CDR3 size: 15 residues. The germline V gene encodes CDR1 SGHTA and CDR2 FQGNSA. Trimming stripped 1 base from V and 5 bases from J, with 14 bases between. DNA of the CDR3: TGTGCCAGCAGCTTAGTACAGGGAGGGGAATATGGCTACACCTTC. Protein: CASSLVQGGEYGYTF.

In this sample, this clonotype is medium-sized. The genes are TRBV2 and TRBJ2-2, with no clear D. The CDR3 is 13 residues long. From germline, CDR1 is SNHLY and CDR2 FYNNEI. V gave up 1 base and J gave up 7 bases, with 7 bases separating them. For the CDR3, the DNA is TGTGCCAGCAGTGAAGACGGGTACGGGGAGCTGTTTTTT. It specifies CASSEDGYGELFF. The entire variable domain, with the rest obtained from reference TRBV2 and TRBJ2-2, is as follows: EPEVTQTPSHQVTQMGQEVILRCVPISNHLYFYWYRQILGQKVEFLVSFYNNEISEKSEIFDDQFSVERPDGSNFTLKIRSTKLEDSAMYFCASSEDGYGELFFGEGSRLTVL.

This clonotype came up many times. DNA for the CDR3: TGCGCCAGCAGCTTGGCCTTGGGACAGGGGGCAGATACGCAGTATTTT. Protein sequence: CASSLALGQGADTQYF. The chain combines TRBV5-1 with TRBJ2-3, with TRBD1 matching over 11 bases. Germline assignment: CDR1 SGHRS and CDR2 YFSETQ. The CDR3 sequence is 16 residues long. V lost 0 bases to trimming and J lost 4 bases; unmatched junction nucleotides: 4.

The chain uses TRBV28 and TRBJ2-3, with no clear D. Germline-derived CDR1 and CDR2 are MDHEN and SYDVKM. V was pared by 2 bases and J by 1 base, with 4 bases between. This CDR3 comprises 13 residues. CDR3 DNA sequence: TGTGCCAGCAGTTTACTGGGCACAGATACGCAGTATTTT. Protein sequence: CASSLLGTDTQYF. Filled out from reference TRBV28 and TRBJ2-3, the complete variable domain reads DVKVTQSSRYLVKRTGEKVFLECVQDMDHENMFWYRQDPGLGLRLIYFSYDVKMKEKGDIPEGYSVSREKKERFSLILESASTNQTSMYLCASSLLGTDTQYFGPGTRLTVL.

Many counts were recorded for this clonotype. At one of its ends the junction is not consistent with the germline gene, which may arise from a read error. The chain joins TRBV28 to TRBJ1-6, with D possibly being TRBD1 (6 bases). The CDR3 contains 18 residues. Germline V gene lookup returns CDR1 MDHEN and CDR2 SYDVKM. The CDR3, as DNA: TGTGCCAGCAGTCCCTCCAGGGGCCTAGGCTCCTATAATTCACCCTTCCACTTT. Translation: CASSPSRGLGSYNSPFHF.

This clonotype has a count of ten or more. The chain has TRBV19 and TRBJ2-7, with 8 positions matching TRBD2. CDR3 length: 15 amino acids. V trimming: 5 bases; J trimming: 4 bases; junction bases outside the gene matches: 10. Germline CDR1 and CDR2: LNHDA and SQIVND (reference sequence). The CDR3 protein is CASSGGSGRIYEQYF. CDR3 in DNA: TGTGCCAGTAGTGGTGGAAGCGGGAGAATATACGAGCAGTACTTC.

This clonotype is deemed medium-sized. The rearrangement links TRBV7-9 to TRBJ2-7; 8 nucleotides agree with TRBD2. The CDR3 has 14 amino acids. Looked up from germline, CDR1 is SEHNR and CDR2 is FQNEAQ (reference sequence). J lost 3 bases, V lost 7 bases, and 8 bases had no gene match. CDR3 in amino acids: CASTPGGLIYEQYF. DNA for the CDR3: TGTGCCAGCACTCCGGGGGGGCTGATCTACGAGCAGTACTTC.

This clonotype is labeled medium-sized (0.01 to 0.1%). A junction boundary mismatches the germline segment, possibly from a read error. V and J are TRBV10-3 and TRBJ2-1, with D hard to call. The CDR3 has 15 residues. Germline assignment: CDR1 ENHRY and CDR2 SYGVKD. The CDR3 DNA is TGTGCCAGCAGTTCTCGACCGGTACCGTACAATGAGCAGTTCTTC. Its protein is CASSSRPVPYNEQFF.

This clonotype was counted at least ten times. The rearrangement uses TRBV14 and TRBJ1-2; the D gene is possibly TRBD1 (5 bases). The CDR3 runs 15 residues. V was cut by 4 bases and J by 4 bases, with 16 bases left in between. The germline CDR1 and CDR2 sequences are SGHDN and FVKESK. The CDR3 reads CASSPYGRQLYGYTF. Written as DNA, the CDR3 is TGTGCCAGCAGCCCCTACGGGAGACAGCTCTATGGCTACACCTTC.

This clonotype has ten or more counts. The chain is built from TRBV11-3 and TRBJ2-2; 7 nucleotides match TRBD1. The germline V gene encodes CDR1 SGHNT and CDR2 YENEEA. V dropped 1 base and J dropped 6; count of bases not matched to a gene: 5. CDR3 length: 15 residues. CDR3 nucleotides: TGTGCCAGCAGCTTAGTTAGGGGGCCGGCCGGGGAGCTGTTTTTT. Amino acid sequence: CASSLVRGPAGELFF.

For this clonotype: It is likely a read error: a sequence one base away is far more abundant. This rearrangement joins TRBV12-3 or TRBV12-4 to TRBJ1-2, with no clear D. Trimming took off 7 bases at V and 4 bases at J, with 16 bases between the two ends. The CDR3 has 14 amino acids. The CDR3 reads CASTLHGDGYGYTF. CDR3 nucleotides: TGTGCCAGCACCCTGCATGGGGATGGCTATGGCTACACCTTC.

About this clonotype itself: A far larger clone is a single base away, which makes a read error likely. V is TRBV6-9 and J is TRBJ2-3; TRBD2 matches 10 bases. Germline CDR1 reads MNHGY; CDR2 reads SVAAGI. The CDR3 covers 15 residues. J was trimmed by 0 bases and V by 7 bases; bases with no gene match: 4. This CDR3 is CASTQLAGSTDTQYF. CDR3 sequence (DNA): TGTGCCAGCACCCAACTAGCGGGGAGCACAGATACGCAGTATTTT.

This clonotype occurred many times. At one end the junction does not follow the germline gene, possibly because of a read error. The chain has TRBV5-1 and TRBJ2-5; 9 positions agree with TRBD1. Looked up from germline, CDR1 is SGHRS and CDR2 is YFSETQ. The CDR3 contains 14 residues. This CDR3 reads CASSLGQGFETQYF. CDR3 nucleotide sequence: TGTGCCAGCAGCTTGGGACAGGGATTCGAGACCCAGTACTTC.

The chain has TRBV5-1 and TRBJ2-7; 9 bases are shared with TRBD1. This CDR3 spans 15 amino acids. Germline V gene lookup returns CDR1 SGHRS and CDR2 YFSETQ. The V gene end was trimmed by 0 bases and the J gene end by 6 bases; junction bases not matched to a gene: 7. The CDR3 region has the DNA TGCGCCAGCAGCTTGGGGGGACAGGGTTACGGCGAGCAGTACTTC. Protein: CASSLGGQGYGEQYF. Drawing the rest from reference TRBV5-1 and TRBJ2-7, the complete variable domain is KAGVTQTPRYLIKTRGQQVTLSCSPISGHRSVSWYQQTPGQGLQFLFEYFSETQRNKGNFPGRFSGRQFSNSRSEMNVSTLELGDSALYLCASSLGGQGYGEQYFGPGTRLTVT.